These 16 T cell receptor beta chains were all obtained from the same sample, sequenced in a study of cytomegalovirus exposure and HLA in healthy donors. Vbeta (60) and Jbeta (13) primers were used in the PCR. TCRdb's table, derived via immunoSEQ multiplex PCR, lists solely in-frame clones and lacks some. The data show 150,000 or so clones, approximately 69% seen once. The material sequenced was PBMCs. These receptor sequences come from a man aged 25-45 years in good health and CMV-seronegative.

In this sample, this clone turned up a few times. This chain uses TRBV12-5 with TRBJ1-1, with TRBD1 as a possible D gene (6 bases). Trimming stripped 6 bases from V and 5 bases from J, with 10 bases between. The CDR3 consists of 12 residues. Germline V gene sequence: CDR1 LGHNT, CDR2 FRNRAP. In DNA form, the CDR3 reads TGTGCTAGTGGCCCGGACAGAACTGAAGCTTTCTTT. This translates into CASGPDRTEAFF.

The chain uses TRBV30 and TRBJ2-6; D may be TRBD2 (5 bases). The germline gives CDR1 GTSNPN, CDR2 SVGIG (reference sequence). The CDR3 length is 14 residues. The V gene lost 3 bases and the J gene lost 0 bases, with 6 bases spanning the gap. As DNA, the CDR3 is TGTGCCTGGAGCCGGGACTCTGGGGCCAACGTCCTGACTTTC. Translation: CAWSRDSGANVLTF.

The chain couples TRBV18 to TRBJ1-3; TRBD1 might be the D (5 bases). The CDR3 spans 16 residues. The germline V gene has CDR1 KGHSH and CDR2 LQKENI. V shed 5 bases and J shed 0 bases, with 14 bases lying between them. The CDR3 DNA follows: TGTGCCAGCTCAGCAGGCGCAGGGAACTCTGGAAACACCATATATTTT. Encoded protein: CASSAGAGNSGNTIYF.

The table lists this clone with a count of one. The chain has TRBV4-2 and TRBJ2-1, with TRBD1 as a possible D gene (5 bases). This CDR3 spans 16 amino acids. V lost 3 bases and J 0 bases, leaving 12 bases between the germline ends. CDR1 and CDR2 (germline): LGHNA, YNFKEQ. The DNA of the CDR3 is TGTGCCAGCAGCCAGCCCCGGACACTCTCCTACAATGAGCAGTTCTTC. It encodes CASSQPRTLSYNEQFF.

The rearrangement links TRBV9 to TRBJ2-7; D possibly corresponds to TRBD2 (5 bases). CDR1 and CDR2 (germline): SGDLS, YYNGEE. The germline V and J ends were trimmed by 0 bases and 4 bases, with 14 bases remaining between them. The CDR3 consists of 15 residues. The CDR3 spells CASSVGSSGYYEQYF. In nucleotides, the CDR3 is TGTGCCAGCAGCGTAGGATCCAGCGGATATTACGAGCAGTACTTC.

The chain has TRBV2 and TRBJ1-2; D possibly corresponds to TRBD1 (5 bases). Germline assignment: CDR1 SNHLY and CDR2 FYNNEI. Trimming removed 8 bases at V and 4 bases at J, with 17 bases between. The CDR3 has 14 amino acids. CDR3 loop: CASGRDPRPYGYTF. DNA for the CDR3: TGTGCCAGCGGGCGGGACCCGAGACCCTATGGCTACACCTTC.

The rearrangement links TRBV6-6 to TRBJ2-2; 10 bases fit TRBD1. V was pared by 7 bases and J by 5 bases, with 10 bases of the junction left unmatched. CDR3 length equals 16 residues. CDR1 and CDR2 (germline): MNHNY, SVGAGI (reference sequence). CDR3 sequence: CASNRQGARETGELFF. CDR3 DNA: TGTGCCAGCAACCGACAGGGGGCAAGGGAGACCGGGGAGCTGTTTTTT.

J is TRBJ2-3 and V is TRBV27; D remains unclear. The germline V gene encodes CDR1 MNHEY and CDR2 SMNVEV (reference sequence). CDR3 length equals 18 residues. Deletions cut 4 bases from V and 4 bases from J, with 24 bases between. The CDR3 DNA reads TGTGCCAGCAGTTCTTTTTCCCCCTACGGCGGTATGGCAGATACGCAGTATTTT. Translating it yields CASSSFSPYGGMADTQYF.

The chain combines TRBV11-3 with TRBJ1-6; 9 nucleotides match TRBD1. The germline gives CDR1 SGHNT, CDR2 YENEEA. The CDR3 is 16 residues long. Losses at the gene ends were 3 bases for V and 5 bases for J; bases not matched to a gene: 5. In nucleotides, the CDR3 is TGTGCCAGCAGCTTTACAGGGGGCCGGCATAATTCACCCCTCCACTTT. Residues: CASSFTGGRHNSPLHF.

This clone has just a few counts. The genes are TRBV4-1 and TRBJ2-7; 8 bases fit TRBD2. V dropped 0 bases and J dropped 0; count of bases not matched to a gene: 4. This CDR3 contains 16 residues. Germline V gene data show CDR1 as MGHRA and CDR2 as YSYEKL. DNA for the CDR3: TGCGCCAGCAGCCAAGACGGACTAGCTTACTCCTACGAGCAGTACTTC. It specifies CASSQDGLAYSYEQYF.

The gene calls are TRBV4-1 and TRBJ2-5; D might be TRBD2 (5 bases). V gave up 0 bases and J gave up 5 bases, with 10 bases separating them. The CDR3 length is 14 residues. Germline CDR1 and CDR2: MGHRA and YSYEKL. The CDR3 reads CASSQDPGSETQYF. In DNA, the CDR3 is TGCGCCAGCAGCCAAGATCCGGGATCGGAGACCCAGTACTTC.

CDR3 protein: CASSLSSTTNEKLFF. The CDR3 nucleotides read TGTGCCAGCAGCTTAAGTTCCACTACTAATGAAAAACTGTTTTTT. This chain uses TRBV5-5 with TRBJ1-4; D gene uncertain. This CDR3 has 15 amino acids. Germline CDR1 and CDR2: SGHKS and YYEKEE (reference sequence). V was clipped by 2 bases and J by 2 bases, with 10 bases between them.

This clone occurred once. The genes are TRBV14 and TRBJ2-7; D not resolved. The V end lost 1 base, the J end lost 5 bases, and 6 bases lay between the germline ends. Germline V gene sequence: CDR1 SGHDN, CDR2 FVKESK. The CDR3 loop spans 12 amino acids. The CDR3 reads CASSQVFHEQYF. In DNA, the CDR3 is TGTGCCAGCAGCCAAGTATTCCACGAGCAGTACTTC.

This CDR3 reads CASSKVSRTRETQYF. CDR3 bases: TGTGCCAGCAGCAAAGTCAGCCGAACGAGGGAGACCCAGTACTTC. The rearrangement links TRBV21-1 to TRBJ2-5; the table's D call TRBD2 went unverified against the DNA. TRBV21-1 is a pseudogene locus. The CDR3 contains 15 residues.

V gene TRBV27 combines with J gene TRBJ2-4, with TRBD1 matching over 8 bases. Trimming cost V 5 bases and J 1 base; bases outside gene matches: 7. The CDR3 covers 16 residues. Germline assignment: CDR1 MNHEY and CDR2 SMNVEV (reference sequence). The CDR3 region has the DNA TGTGCCAGCAGTATAAACCAGGGGGCTGCCAAAAACATTCAGTACTTC. It codes for CASSINQGAAKNIQYF.

This clone was detected a few times. The chain carries TRBV5-1 and TRBJ2-1; tentative D call: TRBD2 (6 bases). Trimming cost V 4 bases and J 7 bases, with 9 bases left between them. The CDR3 runs 12 residues. Germline values: CDR1 SGHRS, CDR2 YFSETQ. The CDR3 reads CASSPLANEQFF. CDR3 DNA sequence: TGCGCCAGCAGCCCGCTAGCGAATGAGCAGTTCTTC.